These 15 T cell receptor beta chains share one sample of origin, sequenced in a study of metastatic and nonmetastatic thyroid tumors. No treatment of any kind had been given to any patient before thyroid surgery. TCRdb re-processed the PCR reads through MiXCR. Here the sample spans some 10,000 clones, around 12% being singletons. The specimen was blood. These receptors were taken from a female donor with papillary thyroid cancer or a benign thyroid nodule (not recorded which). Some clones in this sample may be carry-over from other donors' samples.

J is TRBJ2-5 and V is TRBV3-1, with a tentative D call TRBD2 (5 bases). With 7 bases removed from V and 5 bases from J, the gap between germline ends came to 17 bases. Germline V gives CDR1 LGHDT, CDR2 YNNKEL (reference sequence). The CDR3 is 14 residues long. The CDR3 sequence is CASNQLSGGETQYF. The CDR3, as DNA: TGTGCCAGCAACCAGCTCAGCGGAGGTGAGACCCAGTACTTC.

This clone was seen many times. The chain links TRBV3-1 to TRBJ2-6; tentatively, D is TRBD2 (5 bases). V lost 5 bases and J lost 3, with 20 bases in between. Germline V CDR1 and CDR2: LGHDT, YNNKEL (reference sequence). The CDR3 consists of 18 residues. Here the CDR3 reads CASSNGRGLGFGANVLTF. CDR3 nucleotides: TGTGCCAGCAGCAACGGACGCGGGTTGGGGTTTGGGGCCAACGTCCTGACTTTC.

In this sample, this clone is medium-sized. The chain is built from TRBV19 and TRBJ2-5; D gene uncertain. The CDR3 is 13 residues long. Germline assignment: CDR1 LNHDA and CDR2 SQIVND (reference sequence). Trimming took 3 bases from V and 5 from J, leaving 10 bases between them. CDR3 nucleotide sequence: TGTGCCAGTAGTATGGCCCGCCCCGAGACCCAGTACTTC. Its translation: CASSMARPETQYF.

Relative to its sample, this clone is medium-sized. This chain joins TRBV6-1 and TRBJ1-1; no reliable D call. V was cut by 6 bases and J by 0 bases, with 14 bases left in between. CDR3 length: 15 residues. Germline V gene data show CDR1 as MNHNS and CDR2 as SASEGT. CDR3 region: CASSPHIGVNTEAFF. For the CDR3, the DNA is TGTGCCAGCAGCCCGCACATTGGGGTGAACACTGAAGCTTTCTTT.

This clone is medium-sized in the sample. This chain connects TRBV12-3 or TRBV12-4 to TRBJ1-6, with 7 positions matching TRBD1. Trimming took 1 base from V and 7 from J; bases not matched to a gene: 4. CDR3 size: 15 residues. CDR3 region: CASSLGQGGNSPLHF. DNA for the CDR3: TGTGCCAGCAGTTTAGGACAGGGAGGGAATTCACCCCTCCACTTT.

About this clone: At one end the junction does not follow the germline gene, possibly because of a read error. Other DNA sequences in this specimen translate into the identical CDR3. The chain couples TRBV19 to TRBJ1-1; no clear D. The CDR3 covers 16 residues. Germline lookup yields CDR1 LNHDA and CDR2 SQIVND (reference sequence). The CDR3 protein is CASSAPVGSVNTEAFF. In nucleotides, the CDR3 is TGTGCCAGTAGTGCACCGGTGGGCAGCGTGAACACTGAGGCTTTCTTT. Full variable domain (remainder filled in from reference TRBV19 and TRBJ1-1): DGGITQSPKYLFRKEGQNVTLSCEQNLNHDAMYWYRQDPGQGLRLIYYSQIVNDFQKGDIAEGYSVSREKKESFPLTVTSAQKNPTAFYLCASSAPVGSVNTEAFFGQGTRLTVV.

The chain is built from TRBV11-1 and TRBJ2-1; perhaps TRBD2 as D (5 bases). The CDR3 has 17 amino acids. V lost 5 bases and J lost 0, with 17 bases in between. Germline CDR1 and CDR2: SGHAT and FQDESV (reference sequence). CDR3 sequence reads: CASSPTSRGSSYNEQFF. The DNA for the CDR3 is TGTGCCAGCAGCCCAACCTCTAGAGGGAGCTCCTACAATGAGCAGTTCTTC.

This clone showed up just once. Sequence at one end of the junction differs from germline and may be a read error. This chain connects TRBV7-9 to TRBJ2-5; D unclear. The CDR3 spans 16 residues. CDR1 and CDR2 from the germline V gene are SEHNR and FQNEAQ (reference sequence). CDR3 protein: CARSLQSLGMFQSQYF. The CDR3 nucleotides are TGTGCCAGAAGCTTACAGTCATTGGGGATGTTCCAGAGCCAGTACTTC.

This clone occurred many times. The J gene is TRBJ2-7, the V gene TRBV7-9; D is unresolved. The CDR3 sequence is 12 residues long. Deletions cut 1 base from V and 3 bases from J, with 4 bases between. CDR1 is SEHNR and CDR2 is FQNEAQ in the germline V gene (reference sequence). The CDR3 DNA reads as TGTGCCAGCAGCTTAGACAACTACGAGCAGTACTTC. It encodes CASSLDNYEQYF.

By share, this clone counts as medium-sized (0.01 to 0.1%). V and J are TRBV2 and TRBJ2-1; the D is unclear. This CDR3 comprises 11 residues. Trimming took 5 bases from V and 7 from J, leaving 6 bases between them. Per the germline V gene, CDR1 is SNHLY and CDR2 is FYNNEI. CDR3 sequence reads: CASSKSNEQFF. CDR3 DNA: TGTGCCAGCAGTAAGTCTAATGAGCAGTTCTTC.

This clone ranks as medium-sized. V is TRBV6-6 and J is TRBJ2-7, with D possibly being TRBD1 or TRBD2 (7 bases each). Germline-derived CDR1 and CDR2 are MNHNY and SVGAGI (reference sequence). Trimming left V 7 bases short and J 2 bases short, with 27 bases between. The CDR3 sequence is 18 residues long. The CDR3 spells CASTSTRGDRAGAYEQYF. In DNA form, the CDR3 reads TGTGCCAGCACGTCAACCCGGGGAGACAGGGCGGGAGCCTACGAGCAGTACTTC.

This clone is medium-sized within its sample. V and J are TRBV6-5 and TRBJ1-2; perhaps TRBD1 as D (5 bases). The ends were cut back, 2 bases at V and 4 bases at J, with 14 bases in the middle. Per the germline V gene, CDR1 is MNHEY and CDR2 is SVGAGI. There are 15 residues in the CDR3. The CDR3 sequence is CASSYDGAGTYGYTF. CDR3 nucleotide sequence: TGTGCCAGCAGTTACGATGGGGCAGGAACCTATGGCTACACCTTC.

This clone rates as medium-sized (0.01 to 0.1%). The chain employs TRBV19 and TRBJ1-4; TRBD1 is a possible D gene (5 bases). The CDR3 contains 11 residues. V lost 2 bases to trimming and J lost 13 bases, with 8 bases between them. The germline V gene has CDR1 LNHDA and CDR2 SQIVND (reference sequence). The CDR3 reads CASSITDRLFF. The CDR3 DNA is TGTGCCAGTAGTATAACTGACAGACTGTTTTTT.

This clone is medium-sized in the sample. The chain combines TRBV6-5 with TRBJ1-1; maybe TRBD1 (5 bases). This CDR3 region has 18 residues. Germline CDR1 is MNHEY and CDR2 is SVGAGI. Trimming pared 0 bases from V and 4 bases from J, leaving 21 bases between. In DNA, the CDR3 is TGTGCCAGCAGTTACTCGATGTATACAGGTACTGGGGGCACTGAAGCTTTCTTT. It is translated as CASSYSMYTGTGGTEAFF.

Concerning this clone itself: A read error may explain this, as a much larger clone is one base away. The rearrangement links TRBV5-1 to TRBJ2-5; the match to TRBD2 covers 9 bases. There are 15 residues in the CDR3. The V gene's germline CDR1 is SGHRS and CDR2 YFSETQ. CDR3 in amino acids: CASKAAGGLKETQYF. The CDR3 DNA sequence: TGCGCCAGCAAGGCAGCGGGGGGACTCAAAGAGACCCAATACTTC.